This is a list of T cell receptor beta chains from one sample in a study of T cell changes during pregnancy in multiple sclerosis. The protocol was immunoSEQ multiplex PCR, while the TCRdb copy is restricted to in-frame clones and leaves out a portion. Here the sample spans 70,000 to 100,000 clones, about 93% being singletons. This material consisted of peripheral blood, taken in the first trimester of pregnancy. Source of these receptors: a female donor with multiple sclerosis, enrolled in a pregnancy study. Each CDR3 is given with its conserved first and last residue. D genes are given only for firm matches. Size tells how often a clone was seen (once, few, many) or the class of an expanded clone, and some rows leave it out.

NA	NA	TRBV11-3	TRBJ2-3	TGTGCCAGCAGCCCGGAAGGGGGATCCACAGATACGCAGTATTTT	CASSPEGGSTDTQYF
NA	TRBD2	TRBV2	TRBJ2-2	TGTGCCAGCAACGCGGGGGAGCGACCCGGGGAGCTGTTTTTT	CASNAGERPGELFF
NA	NA	TRBV9	TRBJ2-2	TGTGCCAGCAGCTATCCGTTAACCGGGGAGCTGTTTTTT	CASSYPLTGELFF
NA	NA	TRBV5-1	TRBJ1-1	TGCGCCAGCAGCTTGGCGGGGGATCCGGCCGCCGGAGCTTTCTTT	CASSLAGDPAAGAFF
NA	TRBD1	TRBV25-1	TRBJ1-5	TGTGCCAGCAGTCCCTCCGGACAGGGGAATCAGCCCCAGCATTTT	CASSPSGQGNQPQHF
NA	TRBD1	TRBV4-2	TRBJ1-2	TGTGCCAGCAGCCAAGATCACCTGGGACAGGGGAAAGGTGGCTACACCTTC	CASSQDHLGQGKGGYTF
NA	TRBD1	TRBV19	TRBJ2-3	TGTGCCAGTAGTACGGGACAGGGCACAGATACGCAGTATTTT	CASSTGQGTDTQYF
NA	NA	TRBV27	TRBJ2-1	TGTGCCAGCAGTTTAGGCGGTAGGCTGGCTGAGCAGTTCTTC	CASSLGGRLAEQFF
NA	NA	TRBV10-2	TRBJ2-3	TGCGCCAGCAGCCGAGGGGATACGCAGTATTTT	CASSRGDTQYF
NA	TRBD2	TRBV5-4	TRBJ2-5	TGTGCCAGCAGCTCATTTAGCGGGGGAGGAGAGACCCAGTACTTC	CASSSFSGGGETQYF
NA	TRBD1	TRBV30	TRBJ2-3	TGTGCCCGCGACAGGGGAGCTTCAGATACGCAGTATTTT	CARDRGASDTQYF
NA	TRBD1	TRBV7-8	TRBJ2-2	TGTGCCAGCAGCCGGGACAGGGGGCTGACCGGGGAGCTGTTTTTT	CASSRDRGLTGELFF
few	TRBD1	TRBV2	TRBJ1-3	TGTGCCAGCAGGGTGACAGGGGGCGCATATGGAAACACCATATATTTT	CASRVTGGAYGNTIYF
NA	NA	TRBV7-9	TRBJ2-5	TGTGCCAGCAGCCCGGGGGGCGGGGGACGCAGAGAGACCCAGTACTTC	CASSPGGGGRRETQYF
NA	NA	TRBV6-1	TRBJ1-2	TGTGCCAGCAGTGAAGAGGAGTTCGGTGGGTCCCTACTTTATGGCTACACCTTC	CASSEEEFGGSLLYGYTF
NA	NA	TRBV7-2	TRBJ1-5	TGTGCCAGCAGCTTAGAAGGGGGGGGAAATAGCAATCAGCCCCAGCATTTT	CASSLEGGGNSNQPQHF
NA	NA	TRBV2	TRBJ2-1	TGTGCCAGCACCCCCCAACCTAGCTCCTACAATGAGCAGTTCTTC	CASTPQPSSYNEQFF
NA	TRBD1	TRBV5-1	TRBJ2-2	TGCGCCAGCAGCCTATCCGGACAGGGAACCACCGGGGAGCTGTTTTTT	CASSLSGQGTTGELFF
NA	NA	TRBV4-1	TRBJ1-5	TGCGCCAGCAGCCAAGTATCAGAGGATCAGCCCCAGCATTTT	CASSQVSEDQPQHF